This T cell receptor (beta chain) was obtained from a study of cytomegalovirus exposure and HLA in healthy donors. Study-level results: A later analysis by the authors found several of the most significant clusters apparently linked to common viral pathogens.

A note on this clone: Antigen: not known.

The germline gives CDR1 SGDLS, CDR2 YYNGEE. V dropped 5 bases and J dropped 3; count of bases not matched to a gene: 13. This CDR3 has 17 amino acids. PCR primers comprised 60 Vbeta and 13 Jbeta primers. Some clones are missing from TCRdb's copy, which holds only in-frame ones; the method was immunoSEQ multiplex PCR. The sample holds more than 95,000 clones, about 74% seen once. The receptor was isolated from a man between 25 and 39 years old in good health and CMV-seronegative. V gene TRBV9 combines with J gene TRBJ2-2; 7 bases align to TRBD1. Sequencing input: PBMCs. The CDR3 is CASSATRDRTDTGELFF. In DNA form, the CDR3 reads TGTGCCAGCAGTGCTACTCGGGACAGAACCGACACCGGGGAGCTGTTTTTT.